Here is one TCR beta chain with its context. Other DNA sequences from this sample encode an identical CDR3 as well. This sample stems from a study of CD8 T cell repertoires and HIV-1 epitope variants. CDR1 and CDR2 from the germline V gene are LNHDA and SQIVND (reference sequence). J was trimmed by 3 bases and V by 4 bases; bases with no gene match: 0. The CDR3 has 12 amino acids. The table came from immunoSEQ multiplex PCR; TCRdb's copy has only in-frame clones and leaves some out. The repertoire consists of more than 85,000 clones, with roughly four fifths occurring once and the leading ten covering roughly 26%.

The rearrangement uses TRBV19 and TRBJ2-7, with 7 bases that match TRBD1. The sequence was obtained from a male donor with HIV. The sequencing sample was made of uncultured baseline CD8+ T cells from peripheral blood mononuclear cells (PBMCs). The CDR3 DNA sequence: TGTGCCAGTAGTAGACAGGGCTACGAGCAGTACTTC. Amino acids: CASSRQGYEQYF.